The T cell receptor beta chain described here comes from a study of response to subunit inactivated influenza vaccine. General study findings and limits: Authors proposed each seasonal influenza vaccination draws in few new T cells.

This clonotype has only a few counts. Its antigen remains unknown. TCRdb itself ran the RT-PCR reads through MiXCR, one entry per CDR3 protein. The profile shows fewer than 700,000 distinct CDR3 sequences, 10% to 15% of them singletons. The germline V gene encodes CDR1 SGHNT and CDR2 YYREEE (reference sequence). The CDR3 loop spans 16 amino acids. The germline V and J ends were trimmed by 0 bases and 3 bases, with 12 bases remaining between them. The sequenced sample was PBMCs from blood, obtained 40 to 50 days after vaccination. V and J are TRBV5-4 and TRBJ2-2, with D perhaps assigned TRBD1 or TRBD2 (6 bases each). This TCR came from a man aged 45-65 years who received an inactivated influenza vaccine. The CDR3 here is CASSLEGGRDTGELFF. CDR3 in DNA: TGTGCCAGCAGCTTGGAGGGGGGCCGAGACACCGGGGAGCTGTTTTTT.